The 11 T cell receptor beta chains in this list originate from one sample, sequenced in a study of cytomegalovirus exposure and HLA in healthy donors. Using immunoSEQ multiplex PCR, the repertoire was profiled, and TCRdb retains in-frame clones only, with some absent. The sample includes 330,000 or so clones, roughly 85% of them seen just once. The sample comprised PBMCs. The receptors derive from a woman under 30 in good health and CMV-seronegative.

This sequence joins TRBV6-4 and TRBJ2-3; the D gene is possibly TRBD2 (5 bases). The CDR3 contains 13 residues. The germline gives CDR1 MRHNA, CDR2 SNTAGT. Trimming shortened V by 6 bases and J by 2 bases, and 9 bases separated the two germline ends. This CDR3 is CASRRTVTDTQYF. DNA for the CDR3: TGTGCCAGCAGGAGGACTGTCACAGATACGCAGTATTTT.

The V and J genes are TRBV18 and TRBJ2-5, with 9 bases matching TRBD1. Germline CDR1 reads KGHSH; CDR2 reads LQKENI. The CDR3 consists of 15 residues. Unmatched junction bases numbered 8, after V lost 4 bases and J lost 5 bases. The CDR3 DNA reads as TGTGCCAGCTCACAGGGACAGGGAGGCATGGAGACCCAGTACTTC. Translating gives CASSQGQGGMETQYF. Using reference TRBV18 and TRBJ2-5 for the parts outside the CDR3, the full variable domain is NAGVMQNPRHLVRRRGQEARLRCSPMKGHSHVYWYRQLPEEGLKFMVYLQKENIIDESGMPKERFSAEFPKEGPSILRIQQVVRGDSAAYFCASSQGQGGMETQYFGPGTRLLVL.

This chain joins TRBV2 and TRBJ1-1; 7 bases map to TRBD1. This CDR3 has 14 amino acids. V lost 2 bases and J lost 4; bases outside the gene matches: 4. Germline V CDR1 and CDR2: SNHLY, FYNNEI. The DNA for the CDR3 is TGTGCCAGCAGTGAATCGACAGGGATCACTGAAGCTTTCTTT. Amino acid sequence: CASSESTGITEAFF.

The chain links TRBV5-1 to TRBJ2-5; the D is unclear. V was shortened by 0 bases and J by 5 bases, with 11 bases between the two germline ends. Germline CDR1 is SGHRS and CDR2 is YFSETQ. The CDR3 runs to 14 residues. The DNA of the CDR3 is TGCGCCAGCAGCTTGGCGTCCCCGAGGGAGACCCAGTACTTC. Encoded protein: CASSLASPRETQYF.

The chain combines TRBV15 with TRBJ2-5; D may be TRBD2 (5 bases). CDR1 is LNHNV and CDR2 is YYDKDF in the germline V gene (reference sequence). The CDR3 totals 12 residues. The V gene lost 8 bases and the J gene lost 5 bases, with 12 bases spanning the gap. The CDR3 nucleotides are TGTGCCACCGGCGAGGGTCCGGAGACCCAGTACTTC. Its protein product is CATGEGPETQYF.

This clone came up once. V usage is TRBV19 and J usage is TRBJ2-2; TRBD2 is a possible D gene (5 bases). The CDR3 length is 15 residues. Germline CDR1 is LNHDA and CDR2 is SQIVND (reference sequence). Trimming took off 7 bases at V and 0 bases at J, with 12 bases between the two ends. The chain's CDR3 is CASILGGSNTGELFF. The CDR3 nucleotides are TGTGCCAGTATCCTTGGCGGGTCGAACACCGGGGAGCTGTTTTTT.

The chain combines TRBV6-5 with TRBJ2-1; TRBD2 agrees at 11 bases. V lost 6 bases to trimming and J lost 9 bases; unmatched junction nucleotides: 7. Germline CDR1 reads MNHEY; CDR2 reads SVGAGI. This CDR3 has 14 amino acids. The CDR3 nucleotides read TGTGCCAGCAGACTAGCGGGAGCTCTAAGTGAGCAGTTCTTC. This gives the protein CASRLAGALSEQFF.

This clone showed up just once. The chain carries TRBV11-2 and TRBJ2-1, with 7 nucleotides matching TRBD2. Germline loops: CDR1 SGHAT, CDR2 FQNNGV. Germline trimming cut 5 bases from V and 1 base from J; bases unmatched to any gene: 5. The CDR3 contains 15 residues. The CDR3 spells CASSLLAESYNEQFF. The CDR3 DNA follows: TGTGCCAGCAGCCTTCTAGCGGAATCCTACAATGAGCAGTTCTTC.

The rearrangement joins TRBV9 to TRBJ2-7; 9 bases match TRBD2. CDR3 length: 15 amino acids. V was clipped by 0 bases and J by 8 bases; unmatched bases: 9. Germline V gene sequence: CDR1 SGDLS, CDR2 YYNGEE. In nucleotides, the CDR3 is TGTGCCAGCAGCGTAGGGAATAGCGGGAGTCAGAAGCAGTACTTC. Protein: CASSVGNSGSQKQYF.

The chain couples TRBV27 to TRBJ1-1; D may be TRBD1 (5 bases). Germline assignment: CDR1 MNHEY and CDR2 SMNVEV (reference sequence). Trimming stripped 0 bases from V and 11 bases from J, with 13 bases between. The CDR3 runs to 13 residues. The CDR3 region is CASSLSQGPGAFF. CDR3 sequence (DNA): TGTGCCAGCAGTTTATCCCAGGGTCCCGGGGCTTTCTTT.

The chain couples TRBV28 to TRBJ1-2, with 8 nucleotides matching TRBD1. V was clipped by 5 bases and J by 12 bases; unmatched bases: 11. Germline CDR1 reads MDHEN; CDR2 reads SYDVKM. This CDR3 is built from 13 residues. The CDR3 bases are TGTGCCAGCAGTGCAGGCGGGACAGGTCGGAACACCTTC. Protein product: CASSAGGTGRNTF.